A selection of T cell receptor beta chains follows, all from one sample in a study of identical twins. TCRdb analysed the 5' RACE reads with MiXCR anew, one entry per CDR3 protein. Of roughly 1.6 million distinct CDR3 sequences listed, around 33% are singletons. Specimen: cord blood. Receptor source: a newborn girl in good health. Each CDR3 is given without its conserved first and last residue. The D gene is left open where the match is weak.

j_call	v_call	cdr3_length	d_call	cdr3_aa
TRBJ2-5	TRBV27	15	TRBD2	ASSFGYGRRYQETQY
TRBJ1-4	TRBV15	13	.	ATSRYSQGDEKLF
TRBJ1-1	TRBV5-5	13	TRBD1	ASSPWTGGTTEAF
TRBJ2-5	TRBV5-5	14	TRBD2	ASSLISGRAVETQY
TRBJ2-7	TRBV6-5	14	.	ASSYSSQGSFYEQY
TRBJ2-1	TRBV10-2	11	TRBD2	ASQGLAGGKQF
TRBJ2-4	TRBV2	13	.	ASRQTVLAKNIQY
TRBJ1-1	TRBV5-1	14	.	ASSRGNSNMNTEAF
TRBJ2-1	TRBV12-3/TRBV12-4	15	.	ASSTRQLDLSYNEQF
TRBJ2-1	TRBV24-1	14	TRBD2	ATSDYGGGPLNEQF
TRBJ2-1	TRBV12-3/TRBV12-4	13	TRBD2	ASRLGLAGYNEQF
TRBJ2-4	TRBV10-3	11	TRBD2	AVSWTSGGEQY
TRBJ1-1	TRBV28	12	.	ASSVTVMNTEAF
.	TRBV19	15	.	ASSIEAAVGPYNEQY
TRBJ2-7	TRBV7-9	12	.	ASSFGQLIDEQY
TRBJ2-3	TRBV7-2	14	TRBD2	ASSLPSGRGADTQY
TRBJ1-1	TRBV7-2	14	.	ASSRNSRQVRGEAF
TRBJ2-2	TRBV2	12	.	ASSFKGYTGELS
TRBJ1-4	TRBV10-3	14	.	AISANGGATNEKLF
TRBJ2-4	TRBV7-8	14	.	ASSLSRQGRKNIQY
TRBJ1-3	TRBV3-1	15	TRBD1	ASTRLETGNAGNTIY
TRBJ1-1	TRBV10-3	12	.	AISEPQGYTEAF
TRBJ2-1	TRBV7-9	10	.	ASSPEYNEQF
TRBJ1-5	TRBV27	14	TRBD1	ASSQQGAVLGQPQH
TRBJ2-3	TRBV20-1	11	TRBD2	SARLAGSDTQY
TRBJ2-3	TRBV20-1	12	.	SVPGAVNTDTQY
TRBJ2-1	TRBV20-1	10	.	SARQSGNEQF
TRBJ2-1	TRBV6-5	14	.	ASSYPSEGSYNEQF
TRBJ2-5	TRBV2	16	TRBD2	ASRPGLHPPKYQETQY
TRBJ1-2	TRBV21-1	13	.	ASKVRQGTGYGYT
TRBJ1-6	TRBV4-2	15	TRBD1	ASSQDPPTGQISPLH
TRBJ1-2	TRBV5-6	13	.	ASSPKDSGLRGYT
TRBJ2-6	TRBV11-2	16	TRBD1	ASSLVRGWSSGANVLT
TRBJ2-7	TRBV4-2	13	TRBD2	ASSRETSGTYEQY
TRBJ2-4	TRBV10-1	13	TRBD2	ASSETGTSADIQY
TRBJ1-1	TRBV10-3	11	.	AISPGLGTEAF
TRBJ2-1	TRBV2	12	.	ASSESGSYNEQF
TRBJ2-3	TRBV2	12	.	ASSDRPGPDTQY
TRBJ2-3	TRBV7-2	12	.	ASSLGPFGDTQY
TRBJ1-5	TRBV6-2/TRBV6-3	11	.	ASSNRKYQPQH
TRBJ2-1	TRBV12-5	13	TRBD1	ASGRDRGPYNEQF
TRBJ2-7	TRBV2	13	.	ASSHAGQSPYEQY
TRBJ1-2	TRBV29-1	9	.	SFGRSYGYT
TRBJ1-1	TRBV12-3/TRBV12-4	11	.	ASSSREGAEAF
TRBJ2-7	TRBV7-8	16	TRBD1	ASSLAFSPGTEFYEQY
TRBJ2-4	TRBV30	12	.	AWSVDEGGHIQY
TRBJ1-4	TRBV28	14	.	ASSFMAGEDSEKLF
TRBJ2-1	TRBV13	15	.	ASSRPTGVADSNEQF
TRBJ1-1	TRBV27	11	.	ASSFRQITEAF
TRBJ2-3	TRBV29-1	11	.	SVEVLVPDTQY
TRBJ2-3	TRBV28	13	TRBD2	ASRSTSGSYNEQY